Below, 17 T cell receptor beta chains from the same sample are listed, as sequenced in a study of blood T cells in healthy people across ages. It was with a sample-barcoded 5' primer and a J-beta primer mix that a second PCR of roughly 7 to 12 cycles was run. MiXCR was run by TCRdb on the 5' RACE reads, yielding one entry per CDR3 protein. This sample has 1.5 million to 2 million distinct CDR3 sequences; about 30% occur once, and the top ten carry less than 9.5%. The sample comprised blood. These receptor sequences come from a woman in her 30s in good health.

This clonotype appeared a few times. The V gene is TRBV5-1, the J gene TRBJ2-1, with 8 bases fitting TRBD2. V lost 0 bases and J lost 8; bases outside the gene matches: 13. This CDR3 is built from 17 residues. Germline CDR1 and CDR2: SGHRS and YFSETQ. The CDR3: CASSLEVSSGSYHEQFF. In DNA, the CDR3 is TGCGCCAGCAGCTTGGAAGTGTCTAGCGGGTCATATCATGAGCAGTTCTTC.

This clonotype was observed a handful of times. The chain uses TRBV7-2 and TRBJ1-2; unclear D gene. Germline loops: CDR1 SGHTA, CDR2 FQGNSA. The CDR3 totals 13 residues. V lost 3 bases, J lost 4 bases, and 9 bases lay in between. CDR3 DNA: TGTGCCAGCAGCTTCGAGCCGATCTATGGCTACACCTTC. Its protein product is CASSFEPIYGYTF.

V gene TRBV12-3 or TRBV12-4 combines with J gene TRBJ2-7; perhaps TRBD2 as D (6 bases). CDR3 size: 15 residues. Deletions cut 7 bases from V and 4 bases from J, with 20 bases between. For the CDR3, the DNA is TGTGCCAGCACCATCAATGGGGGGTCCTGTTACGAGCAGTACTTC. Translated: CASTINGGSCYEQYF.

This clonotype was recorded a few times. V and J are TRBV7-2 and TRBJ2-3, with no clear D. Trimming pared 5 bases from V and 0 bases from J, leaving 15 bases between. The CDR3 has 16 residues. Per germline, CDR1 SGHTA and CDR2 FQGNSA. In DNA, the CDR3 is TGTGCCAGCAGCCCCCACCCTACAGCCAGCACAGATACGCAGTATTTT. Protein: CASSPHPTASTDTQYF.

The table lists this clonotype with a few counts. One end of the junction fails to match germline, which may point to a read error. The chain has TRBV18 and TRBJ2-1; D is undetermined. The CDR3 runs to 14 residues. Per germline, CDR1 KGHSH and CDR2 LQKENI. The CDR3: CASRINDRANKQFF. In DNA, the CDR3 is TGTGCCAGCCGGATTAACGATAGGGCCAATAAGCAGTTCTTC.

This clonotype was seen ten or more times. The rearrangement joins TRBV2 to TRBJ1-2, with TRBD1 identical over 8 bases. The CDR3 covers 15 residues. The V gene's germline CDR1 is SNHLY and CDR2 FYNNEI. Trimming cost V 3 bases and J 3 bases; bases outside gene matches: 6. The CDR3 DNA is TGTGCCAGCAGTGAGACGGACAGGGAGTACTATGGCTACACCTTC. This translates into CASSETDREYYGYTF.

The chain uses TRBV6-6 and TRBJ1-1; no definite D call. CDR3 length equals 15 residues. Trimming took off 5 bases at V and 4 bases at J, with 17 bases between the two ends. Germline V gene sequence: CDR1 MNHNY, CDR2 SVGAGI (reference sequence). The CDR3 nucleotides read TGTGCCAGCAGTCCACAGACCCCCCTGGGCACTGAAGCTTTCTTT. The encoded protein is CASSPQTPLGTEAFF.

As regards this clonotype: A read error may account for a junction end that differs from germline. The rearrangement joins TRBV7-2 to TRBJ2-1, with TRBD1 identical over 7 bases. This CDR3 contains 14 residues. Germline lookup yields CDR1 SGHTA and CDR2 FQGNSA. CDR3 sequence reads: CASSPGTAYNGQFF. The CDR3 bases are TGTGCCAGCAGCCCGGGGACAGCTTACAATGGGCAGTTCTTC.

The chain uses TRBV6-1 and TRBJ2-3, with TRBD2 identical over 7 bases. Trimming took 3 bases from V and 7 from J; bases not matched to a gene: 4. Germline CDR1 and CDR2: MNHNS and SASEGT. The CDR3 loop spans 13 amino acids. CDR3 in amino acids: CASSEGTTNTQYF. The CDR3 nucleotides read TGTGCCAGCAGTGAGGGGACTACGAATACGCAGTATTTT.

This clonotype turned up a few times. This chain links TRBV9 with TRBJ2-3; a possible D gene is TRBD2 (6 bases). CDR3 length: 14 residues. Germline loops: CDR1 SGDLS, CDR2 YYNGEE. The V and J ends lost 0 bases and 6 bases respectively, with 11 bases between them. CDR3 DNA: TGTGCCAGCAGCGTAGGGCCTCGGGGGGATACGCAGTATTTT. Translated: CASSVGPRGDTQYF.

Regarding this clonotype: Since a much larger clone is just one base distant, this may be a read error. The DNA for the CDR3 is TGCGCCAGCAGCCAACCTACCCGGGGGTACCAAGAGACCCAGTTCTTC. Its translation: CASSQPTRGYQETQFF. The chain couples TRBV4-1 to TRBJ2-5, with D possibly being TRBD2 (6 bases). Matching the DNA end better, TRBJ2-1 makes the J call doubtful. The CDR3 contains 16 residues. Germline V gene sequence: CDR1 MGHRA, CDR2 YSYEKL.

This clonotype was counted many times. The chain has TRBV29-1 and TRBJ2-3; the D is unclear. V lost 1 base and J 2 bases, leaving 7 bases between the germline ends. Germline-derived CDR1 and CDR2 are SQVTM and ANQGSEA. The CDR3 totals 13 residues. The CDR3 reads CSVEAAYTDTQYF. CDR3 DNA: TGCAGCGTTGAAGCCGCCTACACAGATACGCAGTATTTT.

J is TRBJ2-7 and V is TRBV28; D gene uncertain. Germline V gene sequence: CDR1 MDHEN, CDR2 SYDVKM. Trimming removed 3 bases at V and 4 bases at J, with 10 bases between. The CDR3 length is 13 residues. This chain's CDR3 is CASSFPVPYEQYF. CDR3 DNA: TGTGCCAGCAGTTTCCCCGTACCTTACGAGCAGTACTTC.

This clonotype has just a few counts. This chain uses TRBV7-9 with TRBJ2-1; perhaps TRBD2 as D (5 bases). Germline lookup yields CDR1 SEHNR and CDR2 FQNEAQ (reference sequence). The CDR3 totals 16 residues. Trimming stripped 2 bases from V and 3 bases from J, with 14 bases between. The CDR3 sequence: CASSLPRTGDYNEQFF. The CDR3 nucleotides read TGTGCCAGCAGCTTACCTCGGACTGGCGACTACAATGAGCAGTTCTTC.

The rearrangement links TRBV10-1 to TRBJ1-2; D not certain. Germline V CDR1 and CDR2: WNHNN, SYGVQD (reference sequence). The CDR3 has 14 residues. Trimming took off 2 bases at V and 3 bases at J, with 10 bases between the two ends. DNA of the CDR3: TGCGCCAGCAGTGAGCCCGGACGGGACTATGGCTACACCTTC. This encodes CASSEPGRDYGYTF.

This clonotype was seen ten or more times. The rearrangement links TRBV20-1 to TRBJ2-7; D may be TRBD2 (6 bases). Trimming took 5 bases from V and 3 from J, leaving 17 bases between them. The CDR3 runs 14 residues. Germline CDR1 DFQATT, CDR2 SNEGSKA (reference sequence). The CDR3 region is CSARAGSGHYEQYF. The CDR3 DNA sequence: TGCAGTGCTCGCGCGGGCAGCGGGCACTACGAGCAGTACTTC.

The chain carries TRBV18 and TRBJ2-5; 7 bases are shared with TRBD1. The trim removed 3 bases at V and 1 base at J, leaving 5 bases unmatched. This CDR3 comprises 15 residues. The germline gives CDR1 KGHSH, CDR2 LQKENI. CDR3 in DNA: TGTGCCAGCTCACCTTACCCAGGGGGCCAAGAGACCCAGTACTTC. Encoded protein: CASSPYPGGQETQYF. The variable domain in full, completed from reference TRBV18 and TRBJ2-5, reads NAGVMQNPRHLVRRRGQEARLRCSPMKGHSHVYWYRQLPEEGLKFMVYLQKENIIDESGMPKERFSAEFPKEGPSILRIQQVVRGDSAAYFCASSPYPGGQETQYFGPGTRLLVL.